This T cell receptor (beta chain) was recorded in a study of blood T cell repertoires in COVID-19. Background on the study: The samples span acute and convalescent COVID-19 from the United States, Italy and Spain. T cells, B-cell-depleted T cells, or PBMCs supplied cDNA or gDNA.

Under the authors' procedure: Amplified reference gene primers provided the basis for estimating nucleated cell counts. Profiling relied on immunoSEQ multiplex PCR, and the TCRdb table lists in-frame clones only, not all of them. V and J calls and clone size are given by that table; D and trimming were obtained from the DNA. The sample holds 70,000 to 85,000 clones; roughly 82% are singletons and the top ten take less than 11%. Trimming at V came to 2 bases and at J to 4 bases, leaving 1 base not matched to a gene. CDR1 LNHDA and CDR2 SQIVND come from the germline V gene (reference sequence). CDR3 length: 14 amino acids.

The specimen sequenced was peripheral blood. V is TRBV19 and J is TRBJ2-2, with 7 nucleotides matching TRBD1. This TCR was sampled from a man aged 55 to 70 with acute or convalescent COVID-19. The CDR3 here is CASSITGVTGELFF. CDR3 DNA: TGTGCCAGTAGTATAACAGGGGTCACCGGGGAGCTGTTTTTT.